Each of the 19 T cell receptor beta chains below was sequenced from the same sample in a study of T cell responses to AZD1222 COVID-19 vaccine. Using immunoSEQ multiplex PCR, the repertoire was profiled, and TCRdb retains in-frame clones only, with some absent. This table holds approximately 200,000 clones, roughly 94% found once. Sequences were derived from peripheral blood, sampled 28 days after the second dose of the MenACWY control vaccine. The receptors were gathered from an adult who received the MenACWY meningococcal vaccine as a control.

This chain connects TRBV29-1 to TRBJ2-1; D is perhaps TRBD1 (6 bases). Germline lookup yields CDR1 SQVTM and CDR2 ANQGSEA. The V end was cut by 8 bases, the J end by 0 bases, with 20 bases between. CDR3 length: 16 residues. The CDR3 loop reads CSSQGGRGSSYNEQFF. In nucleotides, the CDR3 is TGCAGCTCCCAAGGGGGTAGGGGGAGCTCCTACAATGAGCAGTTCTTC.

This clone was detected once. V gene TRBV10-1 combines with J gene TRBJ2-2, with a weak D call TRBD2 (5 bases). The CDR3 totals 16 residues. Looked up from germline, CDR1 is WNHNN and CDR2 is SYGVQD (reference sequence). V shed 5 bases and J shed 3 bases, with 16 bases lying between them. CDR3 residues: CASSPKLARDTGELFF. CDR3 in DNA: TGCGCCAGCAGTCCAAAATTAGCGCGCGACACCGGGGAGCTGTTTTTT.

The chain employs TRBV19 and TRBJ2-7, with 7 nucleotides matching TRBD1. J gave up 2 bases and V 5 bases, and 3 bases lay outside the gene matches. The germline CDR1 and CDR2 sequences are LNHDA and SQIVND (reference sequence). This CDR3 has 13 residues. The CDR3 region is CASSAGGPYEQYF. The CDR3 DNA is TGTGCCAGTAGTGCAGGGGGTCCCTACGAGCAGTACTTC.

The chain combines TRBV6-5 with TRBJ1-2; 7 nucleotides agree with TRBD1. Germline V lookup: CDR1 MNHEY, CDR2 SVGAGI. The CDR3 runs 13 residues. V dropped 9 bases and J dropped 4; count of bases not matched to a gene: 8. The chain's CDR3 is CASLSGQIYGYTF. The CDR3 DNA sequence: TGTGCCAGTCTTTCGGGACAGATCTATGGCTACACCTTC.

The V and J genes are TRBV5-8 and TRBJ2-7; the D gene is possibly TRBD1 (6 bases). Germline V CDR1 and CDR2: SGHTS, YDEGEE. The CDR3 is 18 residues long. V was cut by 0 bases and J by 5 bases, with 24 bases left in between. CDR3: CASSLVSRQGLRSDEQYF. The CDR3, as DNA: TGTGCCAGCAGCTTGGTATCGCGGCAGGGGCTTCGCAGCGACGAGCAGTACTTC.

The chain links TRBV29-1 to TRBJ1-2; possible D gene TRBD1, 6 bases. Germline-derived CDR1 and CDR2 are SQVTM and ANQGSEA. Trimming took 3 bases from V and 3 from J, leaving 14 bases between them. This CDR3 region has 14 residues. The CDR3 DNA reads TGCAGCGTTGATGACCCGACAGGATACTATGGCTACACCTTC. Its protein product is CSVDDPTGYYGYTF.

CDR3 region: CASSLALVTQANYGYTF. CDR3 bases: TGTGCCAGCAGCTTAGCGCTTGTGACACAAGCTAACTATGGCTACACCTTC. V usage is TRBV7-7 and J usage is TRBJ1-2, with no clear D. The V end was cut by 0 bases, the J end by 0 bases, with 14 bases between. The CDR3 runs to 17 residues. Germline CDR1 and CDR2: SSHAT and FNYEAQ (reference sequence).

J is TRBJ2-2 and V is TRBV6-5; tentatively, D is TRBD1 or TRBD2 (5 bases each). This CDR3 contains 14 residues. Germline values: CDR1 MNHEY, CDR2 SVGAGI. Between the trimmed V and J ends, which lost 8 bases and 0 bases, there was a span of 10 bases. Here the CDR3 reads CASSGGSNTGELFF. The CDR3 DNA reads as TGTGCCAGCTCTGGGGGATCGAACACCGGGGAGCTGTTTTTT.

The chain couples TRBV18 to TRBJ2-7, with D possibly being TRBD1 (6 bases). Trimming removed 3 bases from V and 2 bases from J, with 17 bases in between. Germline V gene data show CDR1 as KGHSH and CDR2 as LQKENI. This CDR3 is built from 16 residues. In DNA, the CDR3 is TGTGCCAGCTCACCGAGTGGACAGCGATCAACCTACGAGCAGTACTTC. This codes for CASSPSGQRSTYEQYF. Combining the CDR3 with reference TRBV18 and TRBJ2-7 gives the whole variable domain NAGVMQNPRHLVRRRGQEARLRCSPMKGHSHVYWYRQLPEEGLKFMVYLQKENIIDESGMPKERFSAEFPKEGPSILRIQQVVRGDSAAYFCASSPSGQRSTYEQYFGPGTRLTVT.

The chain uses TRBV9 and TRBJ1-1; possible D gene TRBD1, 5 bases. This CDR3 is 13 amino acids long. Trimming cost V 0 bases and J 10 bases, with 13 bases left between them. The germline V gene encodes CDR1 SGDLS and CDR2 YYNGEE. CDR3 sequence reads: CASSVEGQGAAFF. The DNA of the CDR3 is TGTGCCAGCAGCGTAGAAGGTCAGGGCGCAGCTTTCTTT.

The V gene is TRBV24-1, the J gene TRBJ2-3; either TRBD1 or TRBD2 may fit D (5 bases each). V was trimmed by 6 bases and J by 1 base, leaving 13 bases between them. This CDR3 comprises 15 residues. CDR1 is KGHDR and CDR2 is SFDVKD in the germline V gene. CDR3 loop: CATSLSGRGTDTQYF. As DNA, the CDR3 is TGTGCCACCAGTTTATCGGGGCGCGGCACAGATACGCAGTATTTT.

This chain links TRBV4-2 with TRBJ1-2; the D is unclear. The V and J ends lost 0 bases and 4 bases respectively, with 9 bases between them. Germline V gives CDR1 LGHNA, CDR2 YNFKEQ. The CDR3 contains 14 residues. CDR3 protein: CASSQDLAGYGYTF. The CDR3 DNA is TGTGCCAGCAGCCAAGATCTGGCGGGCTATGGCTACACCTTC.

The chain carries TRBV27 and TRBJ2-3; TRBD1 aligns across 7 bases. This CDR3 comprises 16 residues. CDR1 and CDR2 (germline): MNHEY, SMNVEV (reference sequence). V lost 5 bases to trimming and J lost 6 bases; unmatched junction nucleotides: 14. The CDR3 region is CASSPRQGEFADTQYF. The CDR3 bases are TGTGCCAGCAGTCCCAGACAGGGAGAGTTTGCGGATACGCAGTATTTT.

V is TRBV4-1 and J is TRBJ1-5; 7 nucleotides match TRBD1. Germline V gene lookup returns CDR1 MGHRA and CDR2 YSYEKL. V was clipped by 2 bases and J by 6 bases; unmatched bases: 4. The CDR3 totals 14 residues. CDR3 amino acids: CASSQQQGSQPQHF. As DNA, the CDR3 is TGCGCCAGCAGCCAACAACAGGGGTCTCAGCCCCAGCATTTT.

The rearrangement joins TRBV7-9 to TRBJ2-5; D is possibly TRBD1 (6 bases). Trimming shortened V by 4 bases and J by 4 bases, and 10 bases separated the two germline ends. This CDR3 contains 13 residues. Germline V gene data show CDR1 as SEHNR and CDR2 as FQNEAQ (reference sequence). Here the CDR3 reads CASSSDSLETQYF. The CDR3 region has the DNA TGTGCCAGCAGCTCGGACAGCCTAGAGACCCAGTACTTC.

CDR3 sequence: CASSFGTGEKRNYGYTF. CDR3 bases: TGTGCCAGCAGCTTTGGGACAGGGGAAAAGAGGAACTATGGCTACACCTTC. The chain joins TRBV5-6 to TRBJ1-2; 10 positions match TRBD1. CDR3 length equals 17 residues. The V gene's germline CDR1 is SGHDT and CDR2 YYEEEE. V lost 2 bases to trimming and J lost 2 bases; unmatched junction nucleotides: 9. The full variable domain, rest sourced from reference TRBV5-6 and TRBJ1-2, is DAGVTQSPTHLIKTRGQQVTLRCSPKSGHDTVSWYQQALGQGPQFIFQYYEEEERQRGNFPDRFSGHQFPNYSSELNVNALLLGDSALYLCASSFGTGEKRNYGYTFGSGTRLTVV.

The sample holds a few counts of this clone. This chain links TRBV2 with TRBJ2-1; 10 positions agree with TRBD2. V was pared by 9 bases and J by 4 bases, with 9 bases of the junction left unmatched. The length of the CDR3 is 15 residues. The germline gives CDR1 SNHLY, CDR2 FYNNEI. The CDR3 sequence is CASTGAGGWYNEQFF. In DNA, the CDR3 is TGTGCCAGTACGGGAGCGGGGGGGTGGTACAATGAGCAGTTCTTC.

The chain carries TRBV5-4 and TRBJ2-7; the D gene could be TRBD1 or TRBD2 (5 bases each). The V end lost 0 bases, the J end lost 4 bases, and 11 bases lay between the germline ends. CDR3 size: 14 residues. Looked up from germline, CDR1 is SGHNT and CDR2 is YYREEE (reference sequence). CDR3 residues: CASSLGGDGYEQYF. In DNA, the CDR3 is TGTGCCAGCAGCTTGGGAGGGGATGGATACGAGCAGTACTTC.

This chain joins TRBV11-1 and TRBJ1-1; TRBD1 aligns across 8 bases. The germline V gene encodes CDR1 SGHAT and CDR2 FQDESV (reference sequence). V gave up 6 bases and J gave up 4 bases; unmatched junction bases: 10. The CDR3 length is 15 residues. This CDR3 is CASRNTGGWGTEAFF. CDR3 sequence (DNA): TGTGCCAGCAGGAATACAGGGGGATGGGGCACTGAAGCTTTCTTT. The variable domain in full, with the rest retrieved from reference TRBV11-1 and TRBJ1-1, is EAEVAQSPRYKITEKSQAVAFWCDPISGHATLYWYRQILGQGPELLVQFQDESVVDDSQLPKDRFSAERLKGVDSTLKIQPAELGDSAMYLCASRNTGGWGTEAFFGQGTRLTVV.